Listed below are T cell receptor beta chains from one sample, sequenced in a study of CD8+ T cells in alopecia areata. Sequencing used immunoSEQ multiplex PCR; TCRdb keeps in-frame clones, though not all of them. This table has some 25,000 clones, around 56% appearing once. Sequencing input: NKG2D-high CD8+ T cells sorted from blood. The receptors were sampled from a human donor with alopecia areata. Both conserved end residues are part of each CDR3. D genes are given only for firm matches. Clone size is shown for a subset of rows, as once, few, many or a class of expanded clone.

>TRBV28|TRBJ2-1|NA|NA
TGTGCCAGTCAACAGGGTGAGCAGTTCTTC
CASQQGEQFF
>TRBV6-5|TRBJ2-7|NA|TRBD1
TGTGCCAGCAGTTACGGACAGGGGGTCTACGAGCAGTACTTC
CASSYGQGVYEQYF
>TRBV7-2|TRBJ2-1|NA|TRBD2
TGTGCCAGCAGCTTATCGACGGGAGGCTTCTACAATGAGCAGTTCTTC
CASSLSTGGFYNEQFF
>TRBV30|TRBJ2-6|NA|NA
TGTGCCTGGGGGGGCGCCGTCGGGGCCAACGTCCTGACTTTC
CAWGGAVGANVLTF
>TRBV27|TRBJ2-7|NA|NA
TGTGCCAGCAGCAACCTCCTGCCCTACGAGCAGTACTTC
CASSNLLPYEQYF
>TRBV19|TRBJ2-7|NA|NA
TGTGCCAGCACTCTTACGATGGGGGGCGATTACGAGCAGTACTTC
CASTLTMGGDYEQYF
>TRBV28|TRBJ2-1|NA|TRBD2
TGTGCCAGCAGTATACTCCCCACTAGCGGGACCGATGAGCAGTTCTTC
CASSILPTSGTDEQFF
>TRBV15|TRBJ1-2|NA|NA
TGTGCCACCAGCAGTGCCGGGACCACAAGCCGCTATGGCTACACCTTC
CATSSAGTTSRYGYTF
>TRBV19|TRBJ2-5|NA|TRBD1
TGTGCCACCCTCGGACAGGTGGAAGAGACCCAGTACTTC
CATLGQVEETQYF
>TRBV29-1|TRBJ1-1|few|NA
TGCAGCGTTGGGCTTTACACTGAAGCTTTCTTT
CSVGLYTEAFF
>TRBV27|TRBJ1-1|NA|NA
TGTGCCAGCAGTTTAGCCAAGAACACTGAAGCTTTCTTT
CASSLAKNTEAFF
>TRBV13|TRBJ1-1|once|NA
TGTGCCAGCAGCTCTTACAGGGAACCGAACACTGAAGCTTTCTTT
CASSSYREPNTEAFF
>TRBV6-5|TRBJ2-6|NA|NA
TGTGCCAGCAGACCCCCTGGGGCCAACGTCCTGACTTTC
CASRPPGANVLTF
>TRBV2|TRBJ2-2|NA|NA
TGTGCCAGCAGTTTCAGTAACACCGGGGAGCTGTTTTTT
CASSFSNTGELFF
>TRBV27|TRBJ2-3|once|TRBD2
TGTGCCAGCAGTAGAGGGGAGGGCCTCGGGGATACGCAGTATTTT
CASSRGEGLGDTQYF
>TRBV12-5|TRBJ2-7|NA|NA
TGTGCTAGTGGTTTGGTACCCCCCCAACGGTACGAGCAGTACTTC
CASGLVPPQRYEQYF
>TRBV27|TRBJ1-2|few|NA
TGTGCCAGCAGACCGGGGAGGGCTTTTGGAATCACCTTC
CASRPGRAFGITF
>TRBV6-5|TRBJ2-5|NA|NA
TGTGCCAGCAGACGCCAGGGTCCAGAGAAAGAGACCCAGTACTTC
CASRRQGPEKETQYF
>TRBV2|TRBJ2-3|NA|TRBD1
TGTGCCAGCAGTGAGTTTGTGGGACAGGGGCCTTCAGATACGCAGTATTTT
CASSEFVGQGPSDTQYF
>TRBV29-1|TRBJ1-1|few|NA
TGCAGCGTTCAGGTTGGGAACACTGAAGCTTTCTTT
CSVQVGNTEAFF
>TRBV28|TRBJ2-1|NA|NA
TGTGCCAGCAGTTCAAGTAACAATGAGCAGTTCTTC
CASSSSNNEQFF
>TRBV5-1|TRBJ2-1|NA|NA
TGCGCCAGCAGCTTGGTGCCGGATCCCTACAATGAGCAGTTCTTC
CASSLVPDPYNEQFF
>TRBV18|TRBJ2-1|NA|TRBD2
TGTGCCAGCTCACTTTCCCCTCGGGAGGACTCAGACAATGAGCAGTTCTTC
CASSLSPREDSDNEQFF
>TRBV15|TRBJ1-2|NA|NA
TGTGCCACCAGCAGCTGGACAGTTGATGGCTACACCTTC
CATSSWTVDGYTF
>TRBV6-5|TRBJ2-7|few|NA
TGTGCCAGCAAACAGGGTTACGAGCAGTACTTC
CASKQGYEQYF
>TRBV9|TRBJ2-1|few|NA
TGTGCCAGCTCTACGGGGGACTACAATGAGCAGTTCTTC
CASSTGDYNEQFF
>TRBV9|TRBJ2-1|NA|TRBD2
TGTGCCAGCAGCGTAGCTCTAGCGGGATTTAATGAGCAGTTCTTC
CASSVALAGFNEQFF
>TRBV7-9|TRBJ1-5|few|NA
TGTGCCAGCAGCATAACAGGGATCGGGCAGCCCCAGCATTTT
CASSITGIGQPQHF
>TRBV9|TRBJ2-7|NA|TRBD2
TGTGCCAGCAGCAAAACTAGCGGGAGGGCGGAGGAGCAGTACTTC
CASSKTSGRAEEQYF
>TRBV13|TRBJ2-1|NA|NA
TGTGCCAGCAGCTTAGGCGGGGCGGGATGGTTCTTC
CASSLGGAGWFF
>TRBV13|TRBJ1-1|NA|NA
TGTGCCAGCAGCTTAGAAGGGGTCCAAGGGGACACTGAAGCTTTCTTT
CASSLEGVQGDTEAFF
>TRBV6-1|TRBJ2-3|NA|TRBD2
TGTGCCAGCAGAGAAGGACTAGCGGGAGCCGGGTATACGCAGTATTTT
CASREGLAGAGYTQYF
>TRBV27|TRBJ1-5|many|NA
TGTGCCAGCAGTTTACGGGACACGACAGGAGAGCCCCAGCATTTT
CASSLRDTTGEPQHF
>TRBV29-1|TRBJ2-5|few|NA
TGCAGCGTTGTACGTTTGGAGACCCAGTACTTC
CSVVRLETQYF
>TRBV9|TRBJ1-2|NA|NA
TGTGCCAGCAGCGTAGATGGACAGCCAGATGGATTCGGCTACACCTTC
CASSVDGQPDGFGYTF
>TRBV4-1|TRBJ2-6|once|NA
TGCGCCAGCAGCCAGGGGTGGACGGGGGCCAACGTCCTGACTTTC
CASSQGWTGANVLTF
>TRBV4-1|TRBJ2-2|NA|NA
TGCGCCAGCAGCCCTCTGGCATACGGGGAGCTGTTTTTT
CASSPLAYGELFF
>TRBV28|TRBJ2-5|NA|TRBD2
TGTGCCAGCAGGGGGGGACTAGCTTTAGTGGAGACCCAGTACTTC
CASRGGLALVETQYF
>TRBV5-1|TRBJ2-1|NA|TRBD2
TGCGCCAGCAGGTCGACTAGCGGGAGGACCTACAATGAGCAGTTCTTC
CASRSTSGRTYNEQFF
>TRBV14|TRBJ2-7|NA|NA
TGTGCCAGCAGCCAAGAAGCCCAACTCGGACTCTACGAGCAGTACTTC
CASSQEAQLGLYEQYF
>TRBV7-3|TRBJ2-1|NA|TRBD2
TGTGCCAGCAGCCTCGCCGGGAGGACCTACAATGAGCAGTTCTTC
CASSLAGRTYNEQFF
>TRBV18|TRBJ2-3|NA|TRBD1
TGTGCCAGCTCACTTCGGGACAGGGGGCTAAAAGATACGCAGTATTTT
CASSLRDRGLKDTQYF
>TRBV6-1|TRBJ2-7|few|NA
TGTGCCAGCAGTGAAGTGGGCCGATACGAGCAGTACTTC
CASSEVGRYEQYF
>TRBV29-1|TRBJ2-5|NA|NA
TGCAGCGTTGTGTTGGCTAGCGTACCGACCGGGACCCAGTACTTC
CSVVLASVPTGTQYF
>TRBV6-5|TRBJ1-3|NA|NA
TGTGCCAGCAGTTACAAAGCATACGACCTAGGAAACACCATATATTTT
CASSYKAYDLGNTIYF
>TRBV6-1|TRBJ2-7|NA|TRBD2
TGTGCCAGCAGAAAGAGACTAGCGGGTTTC
CASRKRLAGF
>TRBV2|TRBJ2-1|NA|NA
TGTGCCGTCCCTAAGCGCCTCCCGGGGCAGTTCTTC
CAVPKRLPGQFF
>TRBV5-6|TRBJ1-2|NA|NA
TGTGCCAGCAGCACTTGGGGAAACGGCTACACCTTC
CASSTWGNGYTF
>TRBV7-9|TRBJ2-1|few|TRBD2
TGTGCCAGCAGCTCACAAACGGGACTAGCACGCAATGAGCAGTTCTTC
CASSSQTGLARNEQFF